This TCR beta chain was recovered during a study of T cells in Graves' hyperthyroidism and ophthalmopathy. Study-wide results and caveats: Through a model of 13 V-J features, ophthalmopathy was separated from stable hyperthyroidism. For ophthalmopathy, model prediction preceded onset by a median about 6.4 months.

The authors deemed Graves' hyperthyroidism stable absent ophthalmopathy progression within 18 months. Clinical symptoms, serum thyroxine and TRAb, thyroid ultrasound and orbital computed tomography were used for the diagnoses. Amplification targeted TCR beta CDR3 regions from RNA transcripts. The TCR CDR3 first-round RT-PCR relied on the HTBI primer set. TCRdb re-called the multiplex PCR reads through MiXCR, storing one row per CDR3 protein. The data hold around 420,000 distinct CDR3 sequences, with about a sixth observed a single time. This clonotype was counted a few times. Its matching antigen is unknown. The TCR was taken from a young woman with Graves' hyperthyroidism. The sequencing sample was made of blood.

The CDR3: CASKSLRDNEKLFF. In DNA form, the CDR3 reads TGCGCCAGCAAATCCCTAAGGGATAATGAAAAACTGTTTTTT. J is TRBJ1-4 and V is TRBV10-2; D is unclear. Trimming pared 7 bases from V and 4 bases from J, leaving 13 bases between. The CDR3 is made up of 14 amino acids. Germline lookup yields CDR1 WSHSY and CDR2 SAAADI.